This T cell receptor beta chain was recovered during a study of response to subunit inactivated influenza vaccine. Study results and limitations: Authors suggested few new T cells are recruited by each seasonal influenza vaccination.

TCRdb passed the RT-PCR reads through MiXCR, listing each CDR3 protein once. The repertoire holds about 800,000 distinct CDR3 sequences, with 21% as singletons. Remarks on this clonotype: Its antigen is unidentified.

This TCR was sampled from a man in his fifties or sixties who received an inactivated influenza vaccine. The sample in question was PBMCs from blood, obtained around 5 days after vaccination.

CDR3 DNA: TGTGCCAGCAGCTCAAGCAGGACTAGCGGGAGTTGGGGCACAGATACGCAGTATTTT. This sequence encodes CASSSSRTSGSWGTDTQYF. The V and J genes are TRBV4-2 and TRBJ2-3; 13 bases map to TRBD2. CDR1 and CDR2 from the germline V gene are LGHNA and YNFKEQ. J gave up 1 base and V 5 bases, and 12 bases lay outside the gene matches. The CDR3 extends over 19 amino acids.